The source of this T cell receptor (beta chain) is a study of cytomegalovirus exposure and HLA in healthy donors. The length of the CDR3 is 17 residues. The V and J ends lost 0 bases and 6 bases, in that order; junction bases with no gene match: 6. Germline CDR1 LGHNA, CDR2 YNFKEQ. Donors counted as nominally healthy when sampled, yet unrecorded immune exposures were likely. Study-wide findings and caveats: The classifier reportedly diagnosed cytomegalovirus status with high sensitivity and specificity. Presence/absence comparisons presumed near-even sequencing depth among donors.

This PCR relied on a set of 60 Vbeta primers and 13 Jbeta primers. Here immunoSEQ multiplex PCR was the method, and the copy in TCRdb shows in-frame clones only, minus some. The sample consists of 150,000 to 200,000 clones, less than 90% of them appearing once. Points on this clone: Its specificity is unknown.

Sequencing input: PBMCs. The clonotype comes from a girl under two years old in good health and CMV-seronegative. The chain links TRBV4-2 to TRBJ2-3; 13 bases fit TRBD2. CDR3 sequence (DNA): TGTGCCAGCAGCCAAGAATCCGGACTAGCGGGAGTGGATACGCAGTATTTT. This codes for CASSQESGLAGVDTQYF.